Detailed here is one TCR beta chain. Antigen unknown. This sample is drawn from a study of CXCR3-negative and CXCR3-positive naive CD8 T cells. 5' RACE with UMI labels generated the TRB cDNA libraries. TCRdb re-called the 5' RACE reads; every CDR3 protein appears as one record, without DNA. The table for this sample gives roughly 100,000 distinct CDR3 sequences. Study observations and caveats: Each naive subset displayed comparably high diversity, whereas memory CD8+ cells displayed much lower diversity. CXCR3-positive naive cells had more hydrophobic TRB CDR3s than CXCR3-negative naive cells. Cryopreserved PBMCs had partly decreased CXCR3 expression; fresh PBMCs were used in most assays.

The CDR3 is 14 residues long. The V gene's germline CDR1 is SGHRS and CDR2 YFSETQ. The TCR sequence derives from a human donor in good health. Some clones in this sample may be carry-over from other donors' samples. Input material: naive CXCR3+ CD8+ T cells from blood. Noted subset: CD45RO-CCR7+CD27+CD95- naive CD8+ T cells expressing CXCR3 (TNR3+). The rearrangement links TRBV5-1 to TRBJ2-7. CDR3 sequence reads: CASSWETASYEQYF.